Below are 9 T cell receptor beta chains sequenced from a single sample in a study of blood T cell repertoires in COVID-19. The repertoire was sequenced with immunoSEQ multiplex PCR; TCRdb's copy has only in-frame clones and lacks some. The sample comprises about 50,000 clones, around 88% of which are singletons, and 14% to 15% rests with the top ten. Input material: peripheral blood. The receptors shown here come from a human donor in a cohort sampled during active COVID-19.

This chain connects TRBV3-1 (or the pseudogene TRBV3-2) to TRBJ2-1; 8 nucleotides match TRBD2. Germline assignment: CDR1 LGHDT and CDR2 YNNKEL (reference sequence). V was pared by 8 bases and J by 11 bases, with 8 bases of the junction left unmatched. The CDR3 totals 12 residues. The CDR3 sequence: CASGTSPAKQFF. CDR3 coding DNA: TGTGCCAGCGGGACTAGTCCCGCGAAGCAGTTCTTC.

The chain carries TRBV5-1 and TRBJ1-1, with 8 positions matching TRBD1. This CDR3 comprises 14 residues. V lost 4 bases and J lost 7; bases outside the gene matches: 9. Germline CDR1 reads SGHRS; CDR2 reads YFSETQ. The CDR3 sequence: CASSKGTGSLEAFF. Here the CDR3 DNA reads TGCGCCAGCAGCAAAGGGACAGGCTCTCTTGAAGCTTTCTTT.

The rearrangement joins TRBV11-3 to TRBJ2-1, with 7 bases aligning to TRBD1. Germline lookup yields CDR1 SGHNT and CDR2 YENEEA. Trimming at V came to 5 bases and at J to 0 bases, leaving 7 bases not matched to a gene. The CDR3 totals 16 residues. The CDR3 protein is CASSVGTVSSYNEQFF. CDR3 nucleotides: TGTGCCAGCAGCGTCGGGACAGTCAGCTCCTACAATGAGCAGTTCTTC.

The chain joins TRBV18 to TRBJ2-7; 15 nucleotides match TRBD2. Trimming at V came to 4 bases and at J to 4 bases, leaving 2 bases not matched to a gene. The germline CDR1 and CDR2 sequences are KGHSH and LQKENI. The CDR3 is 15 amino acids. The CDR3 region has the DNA TGTGCCAGCTCACGGACTAGCGGGGGGGGATACGAGCAGTACTTC. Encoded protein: CASSRTSGGGYEQYF.

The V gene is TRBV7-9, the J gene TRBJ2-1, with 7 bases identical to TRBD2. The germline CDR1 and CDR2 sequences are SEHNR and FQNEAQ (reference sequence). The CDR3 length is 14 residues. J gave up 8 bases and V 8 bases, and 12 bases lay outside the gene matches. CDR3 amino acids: CASSPSREIHEQFF. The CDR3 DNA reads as TGTGCCAGCTCCCCCTCGCGGGAGATCCATGAGCAGTTCTTC.

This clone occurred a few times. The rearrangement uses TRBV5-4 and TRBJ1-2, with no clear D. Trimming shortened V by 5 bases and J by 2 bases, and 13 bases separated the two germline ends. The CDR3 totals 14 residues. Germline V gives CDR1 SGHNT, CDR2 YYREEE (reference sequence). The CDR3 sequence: CASRPPGRNYGYTF. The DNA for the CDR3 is TGTGCCAGCAGGCCACCGGGAAGGAACTATGGCTACACCTTC.

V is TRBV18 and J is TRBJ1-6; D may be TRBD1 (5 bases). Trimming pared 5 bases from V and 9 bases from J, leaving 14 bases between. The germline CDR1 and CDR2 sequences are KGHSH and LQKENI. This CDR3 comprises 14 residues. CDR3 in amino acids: CASSEDGGFSPLHF. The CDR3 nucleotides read TGTGCCAGCTCAGAGGACGGGGGGTTTTCACCCCTCCACTTT.

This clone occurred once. CDR3: CASTKGDRADEQFF. The CDR3 DNA reads TGCGCCAGCACCAAGGGGGACAGGGCGGATGAGCAGTTCTTC. This rearrangement joins TRBV5-1 to TRBJ2-1; the match to TRBD1 covers 9 bases. Germline V gene sequence: CDR1 SGHRS, CDR2 YFSETQ. The trim removed 6 bases at V and 8 bases at J, leaving 9 bases unmatched. The CDR3 is 14 residues long. The variable domain in full, with the rest retrieved from reference TRBV5-1 and TRBJ2-1, is KAGVTQTPRYLIKTRGQQVTLSCSPISGHRSVSWYQQTPGQGLQFLFEYFSETQRNKGNFPGRFSGRQFSNSRSEMNVSTLELGDSALYLCASTKGDRADEQFFGPGTRLTVL.

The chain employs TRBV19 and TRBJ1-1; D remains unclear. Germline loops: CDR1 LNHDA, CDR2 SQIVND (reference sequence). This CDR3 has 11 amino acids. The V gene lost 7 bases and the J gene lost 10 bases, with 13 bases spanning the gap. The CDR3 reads CASNGGWGAFF. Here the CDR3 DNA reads TGTGCCAGTAACGGAGGGTGGGGAGCTTTCTTT.